The TCR beta chain under discussion was sequenced for a study of OX40 agonist ivuxolimab in advanced cancers. Study overall: Mean age 60 years, range 23 to 79; about 85% male. Two patients with cutaneous melanoma and one with hepatocellular carcinoma, three in total, showed partial responses.

Sequencing used immunoSEQ multiplex PCR; TCRdb keeps in-frame clones, though not all of them. Of more than 95,000 clones in the sample, about nine tenths were seen once. The CDR3 runs to 14 residues. V was pared by 6 bases and J by 7 bases, with 13 bases between. In germline, CDR1 is MDHEN, CDR2 SYDVKM. This clone showed up just once. Its matching antigen is unknown. Study-level points and caveats: Blood T cells, both CD4+ and CD8+, expanded clonally by week 6 at 0.1 to 3.0 mg/kg.

The source material was CD4+ or CD8+ T cells sorted from blood, sampled in a trial of the OX40 agonist ivuxolimab. The chain joins TRBV28 to TRBJ1-6; perhaps TRBD1 as D (6 bases). The receptor comes from an adult with an advanced solid tumor such as melanoma, head and neck, liver or kidney cancer. The CDR3 region has the DNA TGTGCCAGCAGACTCGGACAGACCAATTCACCCCTCCACTTT. This gives the protein CASRLGQTNSPLHF.